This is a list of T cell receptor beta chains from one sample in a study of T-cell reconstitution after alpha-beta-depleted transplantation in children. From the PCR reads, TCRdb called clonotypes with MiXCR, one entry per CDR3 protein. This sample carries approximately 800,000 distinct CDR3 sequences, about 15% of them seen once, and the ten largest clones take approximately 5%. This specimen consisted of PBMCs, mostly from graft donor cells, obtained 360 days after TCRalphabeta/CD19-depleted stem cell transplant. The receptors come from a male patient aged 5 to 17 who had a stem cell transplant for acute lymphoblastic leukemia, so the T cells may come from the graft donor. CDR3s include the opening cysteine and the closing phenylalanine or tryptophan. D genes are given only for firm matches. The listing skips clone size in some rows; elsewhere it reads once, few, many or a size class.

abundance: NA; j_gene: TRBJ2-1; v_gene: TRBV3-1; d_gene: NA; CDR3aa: CASSQDVTSRYNEQFF; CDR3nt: TGTGCCAGCAGCCAAGACGTAACTAGCAGATACAATGAGCAGTTCTTC
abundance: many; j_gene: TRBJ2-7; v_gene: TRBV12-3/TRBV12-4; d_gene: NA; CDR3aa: CASSFGYGGKADYEQYF; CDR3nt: TGTGCCAGCAGTTTTGGTTATGGAGGGAAGGCGGACTACGAGCAGTACTTC
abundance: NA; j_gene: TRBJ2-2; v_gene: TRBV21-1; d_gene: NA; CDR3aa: CAGGVSANTGELFF; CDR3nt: TGTGCCGGCGGTGTCAGCGCGAACACCGGGGAGCTGTTTTTT
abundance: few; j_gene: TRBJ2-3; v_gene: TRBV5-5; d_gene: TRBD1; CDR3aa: CASSLQDRGADTQYF; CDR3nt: TGTGCCAGCAGCTTGCAGGACAGGGGGGCAGATACGCAGTATTTT
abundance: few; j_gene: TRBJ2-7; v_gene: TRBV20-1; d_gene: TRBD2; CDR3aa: CSARAGTSGRVPYEQYF; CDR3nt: TGCAGTGCTAGAGCCGGGACTAGCGGGAGGGTTCCCTACGAGCAGTACTTC
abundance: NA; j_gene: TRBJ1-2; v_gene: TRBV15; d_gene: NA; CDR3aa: CATSRDLAGTNYGYTF; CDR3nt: TGTGCCACCAGCAGAGACCTGGCCGGGACTAACTATGGCTACACCTTC
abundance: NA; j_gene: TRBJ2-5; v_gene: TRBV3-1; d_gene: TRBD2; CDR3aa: CASSFLAGGTKTQYF; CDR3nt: TGTGCCAGCAGCTTTCTAGCGGGAGGGACGAAGACCCAGTACTTC
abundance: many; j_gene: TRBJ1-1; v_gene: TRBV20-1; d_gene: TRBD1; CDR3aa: CSARRTGVNTEAFF; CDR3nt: TGCAGTGCTAGAAGGACAGGGGTGAACACTGAAGCTTTCTTT
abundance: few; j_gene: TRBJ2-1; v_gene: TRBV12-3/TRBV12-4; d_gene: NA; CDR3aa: CASSLGRRGRNEQFF; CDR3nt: TGTGCCAGCAGTTTGGGCAGGAGGGGGCGCAATGAGCAGTTCTTC
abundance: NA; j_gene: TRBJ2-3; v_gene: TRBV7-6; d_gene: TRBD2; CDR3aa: CASSPGRKRERADTQYF; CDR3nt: TGTGCCAGCAGCCCGGGAAGAAAGCGGGAGCGGGCAGATACGCAGTATTTT
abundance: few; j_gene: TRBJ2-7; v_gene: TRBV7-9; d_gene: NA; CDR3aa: CASSRASYEQYF; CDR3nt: TGTGCCAGCAGTCGGGCGTCCTACGAGCAGTACTTC